The T cell receptor (beta chain) under discussion was sequenced for a study of shared clonotypes between healthy human individuals. Only Caucasian adults living in Nashville, Tennessee served as donors. To make CD8 memory, CD45RO+ cells were put together with CCR7-negative CD45RA+ TemRA cells. The CDR3 extends over 16 amino acids. Per the germline V gene, CDR1 is MGHDK and CDR2 is SYGVNS. Trimming shortened V by 3 bases and J by 3 bases, and 17 bases separated the two germline ends. The assay was carried out at the deep level. Using immunoSEQ multiplex PCR, the repertoire was profiled, and TCRdb retains in-frame clones only, with some absent. The table shows under 130,000 clones, with just over 65% occurring only once.

The clonotype comes from a woman younger than 45 in good health. This sequence joins TRBV25-1 and TRBJ2-5, with D unresolved. Sequencing input: memory CD8+ T cells sorted from blood. Subset in this sample: CD45RO+ cells pooled with CCR7-negative TemRA cells. The chain's CDR3 is CASSDPLGGREETQYF. The CDR3 DNA reads TGTGCCAGCAGTGACCCATTAGGCGGTCGCGAAGAGACCCAGTACTTC.